One and the same sample provided the 18 T cell receptor beta chains below, sequenced in a study of cytomegalovirus exposure and HLA in healthy donors. PCR used 60 Vbeta primers and 13 Jbeta primers. Clones were read by immunoSEQ multiplex PCR, and TCRdb kept only the in-frame ones, dropping some. In the table there are roughly 120,000 clones, around 79% of which are singletons. Sequences were obtained from PBMCs. All receptors come from a woman aged 18-29 years in good health and CMV-seronegative.

The chain carries TRBV5-1 and TRBJ2-7, with 8 positions matching TRBD1. The germline CDR1 and CDR2 sequences are SGHRS and YFSETQ. V shed 4 bases and J 7 bases; nucleotides not matched to a gene: 7. CDR3 size: 13 residues. The DNA for the CDR3 is TGCGCCAGCAGCCAGACAGGGGAGCGGGAGCAGTACTTC. This sequence encodes CASSQTGEREQYF.

The rearrangement links TRBV19 to TRBJ2-7, with D perhaps matching TRBD2 (6 bases). Trimming stripped 3 bases from V and 9 bases from J, with 15 bases between. Germline-derived CDR1 and CDR2 are LNHDA and SQIVND (reference sequence). The CDR3 is 13 amino acids. CDR3 amino acids: CASSMGYGGAQYF. CDR3 in DNA: TGTGCCAGTAGTATGGGGTACGGCGGGGCGCAGTACTTC.

This clone turned up a few times. The chain recombines TRBV11-1 with TRBJ2-7; D uncertain. Germline values: CDR1 SGHAT, CDR2 FQDESV (reference sequence). V lost 5 bases, J lost 3 bases, and 17 bases lay in between. The length of the CDR3 is 15 residues. CDR3 loop: CASSPLGGSDYEQYF. As DNA, the CDR3 is TGTGCCAGCAGCCCCCTAGGTGGGTCCGACTACGAGCAGTACTTC.

With regard to this clone: The junction differs from germline at one of its ends, possibly a read error. This chain joins TRBV19 and TRBJ2-4, with 9 bases matching TRBD2. Germline CDR1 is LNHDA and CDR2 is SQIVND (reference sequence). The CDR3 consists of 15 residues. In DNA, the CDR3 is TGTGCCAGTAGTAATATAGCGGGAGCCAAAAACAGTCAGTACTTC. Encoded protein: CASSNIAGAKNSQYF.

This clone has more than one count but fewer than ten. The chain combines TRBV30 with TRBJ2-1; 10 positions agree with TRBD1. This CDR3 spans 19 amino acids. The germline CDR1 and CDR2 sequences are GTSNPN and SVGIG (reference sequence). J was trimmed by 4 bases and V by 7 bases; bases with no gene match: 22. In nucleotides, the CDR3 is TGTGCCTCCACCCTCCCGGGACAGGGGAGAGCATGGGGTTACAATGAGCAGTTCTTC. It yields the protein CASTLPGQGRAWGYNEQFF.

This clone was detected a few times. The chain recombines TRBV7-3 with TRBJ1-2, with 8 bases that match TRBD1. The CDR3 sequence is 15 residues long. Germline-derived CDR1 and CDR2 are SGHTA and FQGTGA. Unmatched junction bases numbered 4, after V lost 0 bases and J lost 4 bases. The CDR3 is CASSLTPQGGYGYTF. In nucleotides, the CDR3 is TGTGCCAGCAGCTTAACGCCACAGGGGGGCTATGGCTACACCTTC.

The genes are TRBV6-5 and TRBJ1-5; possibly TRBD1 for D (6 bases). Trimming pared 0 bases from V and 7 bases from J, leaving 10 bases between. CDR1 is MNHEY, CDR2 SVGAGI, per germline. The CDR3 sequence is 14 residues long. CDR3 loop: CASSYSNRVQPQHF. The DNA of the CDR3 is TGTGCCAGCAGTTACTCGAACAGGGTCCAGCCCCAGCATTTT.

The rearrangement uses TRBV19 and TRBJ2-3; weak D call: TRBD2 (6 bases). CDR1 and CDR2 (germline): LNHDA, SQIVND (reference sequence). This CDR3 comprises 16 residues. The V gene lost 7 bases and the J gene lost 1 base, with 18 bases spanning the gap. CDR3 residues: CASKGLPASGTDTQYF. In nucleotides, the CDR3 is TGTGCCAGTAAAGGCCTCCCTGCTAGCGGCACAGATACGCAGTATTTT.

This chain joins TRBV4-3 and TRBJ1-2; TRBD1 matches 9 bases. V was clipped by 2 bases and J by 9 bases; unmatched bases: 13. This CDR3 contains 16 residues. In germline, CDR1 is LGHNA, CDR2 YSLEER. The CDR3 nucleotides read TGCGCCAGCAGCCAACCATACAGGGGGCGCTTCGTAAGCTACACCTTC. Translating it yields CASSQPYRGRFVSYTF.

The chain has TRBV7-2 and TRBJ1-1; D possibly corresponds to TRBD1 (5 bases). The CDR3 consists of 15 residues. Germline V gene data show CDR1 as SGHTA and CDR2 as FQGNSA. V gave up 5 bases and J gave up 7 bases, with 20 bases separating them. The CDR3 loop reads CASSISMGGFSEAFF. CDR3 coding DNA: TGTGCCAGCAGCATTAGTATGGGGGGTTTTAGTGAAGCTTTCTTT.

The rearrangement joins TRBV5-1 to TRBJ2-3; a weak D match, TRBD2 (7 bases). This CDR3 is built from 17 residues. From germline, CDR1 is SGHRS and CDR2 YFSETQ. Between the trimmed V and J ends, which lost 1 base and 4 bases, there was a span of 19 bases. In nucleotides, the CDR3 is TGCGCCAGCAGCTTGCGTCCGGTGGGGGGGGCTGCAGATACGCAGTATTTT. Translating it yields CASSLRPVGGAADTQYF.

CDR3 DNA: TGCGCCAGCAGTCAATTGTCACTAGCGGGAGACGGCTACAATGAGCAGTTCTTC. This sequence encodes CASSQLSLAGDGYNEQFF. This chain links TRBV23-1 with TRBJ2-1, with 11 bases aligning to TRBD2. TRBV23-1 counts as an open reading frame of uncertain function. This CDR3 is 18 amino acids long. With V trimmed by 1 base and J by 3 bases, 8 bases remained unmatched.

This clone was detected only a few times. This chain joins TRBV5-1 and TRBJ2-1, with 8 bases that match TRBD1. V lost 3 bases and J lost 5; bases outside the gene matches: 10. The V gene's germline CDR1 is SGHRS and CDR2 YFSETQ. The CDR3 runs 16 residues. CDR3 protein: CASSYLGQVSNNEQFF. The CDR3 nucleotides are TGCGCCAGCAGCTACCTGGGACAGGTCTCAAACAATGAGCAGTTCTTC.

A remark on this clone: Germline and junction disagree at one end, which may indicate a read error. The chain carries TRBV18 and TRBJ2-4; D is perhaps TRBD1 (6 bases). CDR1 is KGHSH, CDR2 LQKENI, per germline. The CDR3 loop spans 16 amino acids. The CDR3 protein is CASSPWDNLAKNSQYF. In nucleotides, the CDR3 is TGTGCCAGCTCGCCTTGGGACAACCTAGCCAAAAACAGTCAGTACTTC.

The chain carries TRBV14 and TRBJ1-4; possibly TRBD1 for D (6 bases). Trimming took off 1 base at V and 0 bases at J, with 6 bases between the two ends. The CDR3 is 15 residues long. Per the germline V gene, CDR1 is SGHDN and CDR2 is FVKESK. The CDR3 loop is CASSQGTATNEKLFF. DNA for the CDR3: TGTGCCAGCAGCCAAGGGACAGCAACTAATGAAAAACTGTTTTTT.

The chain joins TRBV28 to TRBJ1-2; no reliable D call. CDR1 and CDR2 from the germline V gene are MDHEN and SYDVKM. Trimming cost V 3 bases and J 1 base, with 3 bases left between them. The CDR3 is made up of 12 amino acids. CDR3 in amino acids: CASSLSNYGYTF. Here the CDR3 DNA reads TGTGCCAGCAGTTTGAGTAACTATGGCTACACCTTC.

J is TRBJ1-1 and V is TRBV27, with TRBD1 matching over 9 bases. The CDR3 totals 14 residues. Germline V CDR1 and CDR2: MNHEY, SMNVEV (reference sequence). Trimming took 6 bases from V and 5 from J; bases not matched to a gene: 7. CDR3 nucleotides: TGTGCCAGCAGGACAGGGGGGAGTTGGACTGAAGCTTTCTTT. Its translation is CASRTGGSWTEAFF.

This chain connects TRBV2 to TRBJ2-2, with a tentative D call TRBD1 (6 bases). Germline V gene lookup returns CDR1 SNHLY and CDR2 FYNNEI. The ends were cut back, 8 bases at V and 5 bases at J, with 15 bases in the middle. The CDR3 is 14 residues long. The CDR3 is CASELTGMTGELFF. DNA of the CDR3: TGTGCCAGCGAACTAACAGGGATGACCGGGGAGCTGTTTTTT.